A selection of T cell receptor beta chains follows, all from one sample in a study of OX40 agonist ivuxolimab in advanced cancers. TCRdb's table, derived via immunoSEQ multiplex PCR, lists solely in-frame clones and lacks some. The sample records about 99,000 clones, roughly 90% being singletons. Source: CD4+ or CD8+ T cells sorted from blood, taken in a trial of the OX40 agonist ivuxolimab. The origin of the receptors is an adult with an advanced solid tumor such as melanoma, head and neck, liver or kidney cancer. CDR3s include the opening cysteine and the closing phenylalanine or tryptophan. The D gene is left open where the match is weak. A clone size is listed for some rows: how often the clone was seen (once, few, many), or a class if it is expanded.

d_call: TRBD1
v_call: TRBV5-6
clone_size: NA
j_call: TRBJ2-5
cdr3_aa: CASSPGQVNQETQYF
cdr3_nt: TGTGCCAGCAGCCCCGGACAGGTCAACCAAGAGACCCAGTACTTC

d_call: TRBD2
v_call: TRBV4-2
clone_size: NA
j_call: TRBJ2-3
cdr3_aa: CASKSGTSGTDTQYF
cdr3_nt: TGTGCCAGCAAATCCGGGACTAGCGGCACAGATACGCAGTATTTT

d_call: NA
v_call: TRBV7-6
clone_size: NA
j_call: TRBJ2-7
cdr3_aa: CASSLAAGGLYEQYF
cdr3_nt: TGTGCCAGCAGCTTAGCGGCCGGGGGCTTATACGAGCAGTACTTC

d_call: TRBD1
v_call: TRBV6-1
clone_size: NA
j_call: TRBJ2-1
cdr3_aa: CASSERTGANEQFF
cdr3_nt: TGTGCCAGCAGTGAACGGACAGGGGCCAATGAGCAGTTCTTC

d_call: TRBD2
v_call: TRBV4-3
clone_size: NA
j_call: TRBJ2-3
cdr3_aa: CASSQDWTSGRDTQYF
cdr3_nt: TGCGCCAGCAGCCAAGATTGGACTAGCGGGAGGGATACGCAGTATTTT

d_call: TRBD2
v_call: TRBV7-2
clone_size: NA
j_call: TRBJ2-3
cdr3_aa: CASSLSPLLAGGSTDTQYF
cdr3_nt: TGTGCCAGCAGCTTAAGTCCCCTCCTAGCGGGAGGGTCCACAGATACGCAGTATTTT

d_call: NA
v_call: TRBV5-1
clone_size: NA
j_call: TRBJ1-4
cdr3_aa: CASSLAPTSTNEKLFF
cdr3_nt: TGCGCCAGCAGCTTGGCCCCGACATCAACTAATGAAAAACTGTTTTTT

d_call: NA
v_call: TRBV5-4
clone_size: NA
j_call: TRBJ2-7
cdr3_aa: CASSRDSYEQYF
cdr3_nt: TGTGCCAGCAGCCGTGACTCCTACGAGCAGTACTTC

d_call: TRBD1
v_call: TRBV19
clone_size: NA
j_call: TRBJ2-2
cdr3_aa: CASRQGVTGELFF
cdr3_nt: TGTGCCAGCCGACAGGGGGTCACCGGGGAGCTGTTTTTT

d_call: NA
v_call: TRBV6-6
clone_size: NA
j_call: TRBJ2-3
cdr3_aa: CASSYRDSTDTQYF
cdr3_nt: TGTGCCAGCAGTTACCGAGACAGCACAGATACGCAGTATTTT

d_call: NA
v_call: TRBV7-6
clone_size: NA
j_call: TRBJ1-5
cdr3_aa: CASSSWPGSNQPQHF
cdr3_nt: TGTGCCAGCAGCTCATGGCCGGGGTCAAATCAGCCCCAGCATTTT

d_call: NA
v_call: TRBV6-6
clone_size: once
j_call: TRBJ1-1
cdr3_aa: CASSYSHTENTEAFF
cdr3_nt: TGTGCCAGCAGTTACTCGCATACAGAGAACACTGAAGCTTTCTTT

d_call: TRBD1
v_call: TRBV18
clone_size: NA
j_call: TRBJ2-7
cdr3_aa: CASSPPTGTGVAEQYF
cdr3_nt: TGTGCCAGCTCACCACCTACCGGGACAGGGGTTGCCGAGCAGTACTTC

d_call: NA
v_call: TRBV19
clone_size: NA
j_call: TRBJ1-1
cdr3_aa: CASSITGDTEAFF
cdr3_nt: TGTGCCAGTAGTATTACTGGGGACACTGAAGCTTTCTTT

d_call: TRBD2
v_call: TRBV5-4
clone_size: NA
j_call: TRBJ2-1
cdr3_aa: CASSLGVAGSYDEQFF
cdr3_nt: TGTGCCAGCAGCTTGGGGGTAGCGGGGAGCTACGATGAGCAGTTCTTC

d_call: NA
v_call: TRBV5-1
clone_size: NA
j_call: TRBJ2-3
cdr3_aa: CASSTGRLVTDTQYF
cdr3_nt: TGCGCCAGCAGCACGGGACGGCTAGTCACAGATACGCAGTATTTT

d_call: NA
v_call: TRBV28
clone_size: NA
j_call: TRBJ2-7
cdr3_aa: CASSLWGVGRSYEQYF
cdr3_nt: TGTGCCAGCAGTTTATGGGGGGTCGGCCGCTCCTACGAGCAGTACTTC

d_call: NA
v_call: TRBV18
clone_size: NA
j_call: TRBJ2-5
cdr3_aa: CASSPPLNQETQYF
cdr3_nt: TGTGCCAGCTCACCACCGTTAAACCAAGAGACCCAGTACTTC

d_call: TRBD2
v_call: TRBV4-3
clone_size: NA
j_call: TRBJ2-7
cdr3_aa: CASSQDYTLAGGYEQYF
cdr3_nt: TGCGCCAGCAGCCAAGATTATACGCTAGCGGGAGGGTACGAGCAGTACTTC

d_call: NA
v_call: TRBV11-2
clone_size: NA
j_call: TRBJ2-2
cdr3_aa: CASSLTLQRNTGELFF
cdr3_nt: TGTGCCAGCAGCTTAACATTACAGAGGAACACCGGGGAGCTGTTTTTT

d_call: TRBD1
v_call: TRBV11-1
clone_size: NA
j_call: TRBJ2-5
cdr3_aa: CASSPTGVRQETQYF
cdr3_nt: TGTGCCAGCAGCCCGACAGGGGTGCGCCAAGAGACCCAGTACTTC

d_call: NA
v_call: TRBV29-1
clone_size: NA
j_call: TRBJ1-1
cdr3_aa: CSVGYEAFF
cdr3_nt: TGCAGCGTGGGGTATGAAGCTTTCTTT

d_call: NA
v_call: TRBV28
clone_size: NA
j_call: TRBJ2-7
cdr3_aa: CASSGTLRSTYEQYF
cdr3_nt: TGTGCCAGCAGTGGGACCCTCCGAAGCACCTACGAGCAGTACTTC

d_call: TRBD1
v_call: TRBV7-6
clone_size: NA
j_call: TRBJ2-3
cdr3_aa: CASSLKTGSSSTDTQYF
cdr3_nt: TGTGCCAGCAGCTTGAAGACAGGGTCCTCTAGCACAGATACGCAGTATTTT

d_call: TRBD1
v_call: TRBV5-5
clone_size: NA
j_call: TRBJ1-1
cdr3_aa: CASSLWTGFGNTEAFF
cdr3_nt: TGTGCCAGCAGCTTATGGACAGGGTTCGGGAACACTGAAGCTTTCTTT

d_call: NA
v_call: TRBV7-9
clone_size: NA
j_call: TRBJ1-3
cdr3_aa: CASSSWGSSGNTIYF
cdr3_nt: TGTGCCAGCAGCTCTTGGGGGTCCTCTGGAAACACCATATATTTT

d_call: TRBD1
v_call: TRBV7-8
clone_size: NA
j_call: TRBJ2-7
cdr3_aa: CASSFTGGRGEQYF
cdr3_nt: TGTGCCAGCAGCTTTACAGGGGGCAGAGGCGAGCAGTACTTC

d_call: TRBD1
v_call: TRBV11-2
clone_size: NA
j_call: TRBJ2-7
cdr3_aa: CASSPPGQGLWKQYF
cdr3_nt: TGTGCCAGCAGCCCCCCGGGACAGGGGCTTTGGAAGCAGTACTTC

d_call: TRBD2
v_call: TRBV7-6
clone_size: once
j_call: TRBJ2-1
cdr3_aa: CASSLVGGSSYNEQFF
cdr3_nt: TGTGCCAGCAGCTTAGTGGGCGGGAGCTCCTACAATGAGCAGTTCTTC

d_call: TRBD2
v_call: TRBV11-2
clone_size: NA
j_call: TRBJ2-1
cdr3_aa: CASSVLTSAGYYNEQFF
cdr3_nt: TGTGCCAGCAGCGTCTTGACTAGCGCGGGCTACTACAATGAGCAGTTCTTC

d_call: NA
v_call: TRBV2
clone_size: NA
j_call: TRBJ2-7
cdr3_aa: CASITGVGYYEQYF
cdr3_nt: TGTGCCAGCATTACGGGGGTGGGGTACTACGAGCAGTACTTC

d_call: NA
v_call: TRBV5-1
clone_size: NA
j_call: TRBJ1-2
cdr3_aa: CASSSQLLYGYTF
cdr3_nt: TGCGCCAGCTCTTCACAGTTACTCTATGGCTACACCTTC

d_call: TRBD1
v_call: TRBV28
clone_size: NA
j_call: TRBJ2-3
cdr3_aa: CASSTGQVLTQYF
cdr3_nt: TGTGCCAGCAGTACCGGACAGGTTCTTACGCAGTATTTT

d_call: TRBD1
v_call: TRBV4-1
clone_size: NA
j_call: TRBJ2-2
cdr3_aa: CASRTLGGTGTGELFF
cdr3_nt: TGCGCCAGCAGAACTTTGGGGGGGACAGGGACCGGGGAGCTGTTTTTT

d_call: NA
v_call: TRBV27
clone_size: NA
j_call: TRBJ1-4
cdr3_aa: CASSLFYPNLTSNEKLFF
cdr3_nt: TGTGCCAGCAGCCTTTTTTATCCTAATCTGACCTCTAATGAAAAACTGTTTTTT

d_call: TRBD1
v_call: TRBV7-2
clone_size: NA
j_call: TRBJ2-5
cdr3_aa: CASTEPDRGGTQYF
cdr3_nt: TGTGCCAGCACCGAACCAGACAGGGGGGGGACCCAGTACTTC

d_call: NA
v_call: TRBV5-1
clone_size: NA
j_call: TRBJ1-1
cdr3_aa: CASSPQTGNTEAFF
cdr3_nt: TGCGCCAGCAGCCCCCAGACAGGGAACACTGAAGCTTTCTTT

d_call: TRBD1
v_call: TRBV19
clone_size: NA
j_call: TRBJ2-7
cdr3_aa: CASSVSGQGPYEQYF
cdr3_nt: TGTGCCAGTAGTGTCTCAGGACAGGGACCCTACGAGCAGTACTTC

d_call: NA
v_call: TRBV15
clone_size: once
j_call: TRBJ2-3
cdr3_aa: CATSPGGTSDTQYF
cdr3_nt: TGTGCCACCAGCCCAGGGGGGACTTCGGATACGCAGTATTTT

d_call: TRBD1
v_call: TRBV7-7
clone_size: NA
j_call: TRBJ2-3
cdr3_aa: CASSLGTGGGFGTDTQYF
cdr3_nt: TGTGCCAGCAGCTTAGGAACAGGGGGCGGTTTTGGCACAGATACGCAGTATTTT

d_call: NA
v_call: TRBV6-6
clone_size: NA
j_call: TRBJ1-6
cdr3_aa: CASGGSNNSPLHF
cdr3_nt: TGTGCCAGCGGTGGTTCGAATAATTCACCCCTCCACTTT

d_call: NA
v_call: TRBV2
clone_size: NA
j_call: TRBJ2-3
cdr3_aa: CASGTRVGDIDTQYF
cdr3_nt: TGTGCCAGCGGGACAAGGGTAGGGGATATAGATACGCAGTATTTT

d_call: TRBD2
v_call: TRBV5-1
clone_size: NA
j_call: TRBJ2-2
cdr3_aa: CASSLNSGANTGELFF
cdr3_nt: TGCGCCAGCAGCTTGAATAGCGGGGCGAACACCGGGGAGCTGTTTTTT